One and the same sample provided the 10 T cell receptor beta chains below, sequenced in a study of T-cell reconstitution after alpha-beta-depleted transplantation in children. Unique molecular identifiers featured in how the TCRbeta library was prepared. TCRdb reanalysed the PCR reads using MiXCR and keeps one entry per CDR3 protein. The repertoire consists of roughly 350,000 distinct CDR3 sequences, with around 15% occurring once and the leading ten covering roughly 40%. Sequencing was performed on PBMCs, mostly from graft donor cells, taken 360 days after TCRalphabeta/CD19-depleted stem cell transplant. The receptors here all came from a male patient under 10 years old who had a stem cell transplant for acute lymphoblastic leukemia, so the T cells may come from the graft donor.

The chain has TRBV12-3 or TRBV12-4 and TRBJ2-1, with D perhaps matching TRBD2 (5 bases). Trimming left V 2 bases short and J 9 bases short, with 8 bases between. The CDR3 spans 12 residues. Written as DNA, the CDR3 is TGTGCCAGCAGTTTAATAGCGAGTGAGCAGTTCTTC. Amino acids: CASSLIASEQFF.

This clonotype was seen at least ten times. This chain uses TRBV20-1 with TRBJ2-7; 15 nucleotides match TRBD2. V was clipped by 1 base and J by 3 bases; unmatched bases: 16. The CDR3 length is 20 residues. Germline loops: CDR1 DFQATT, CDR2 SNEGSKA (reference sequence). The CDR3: CSARAERGLAGGAGIYEQYF. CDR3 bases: TGCAGTGCTAGAGCGGAGAGGGGACTAGCGGGAGGCGCAGGAATCTACGAGCAGTACTTC.

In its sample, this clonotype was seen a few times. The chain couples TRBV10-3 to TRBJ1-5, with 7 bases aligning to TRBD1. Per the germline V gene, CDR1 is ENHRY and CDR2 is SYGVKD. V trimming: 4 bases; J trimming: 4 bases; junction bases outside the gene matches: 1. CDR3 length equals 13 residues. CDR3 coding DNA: TGTGCCATCAGTGCACAGGGGAATCAGCCCCAGCATTTT. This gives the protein CAISAQGNQPQHF.

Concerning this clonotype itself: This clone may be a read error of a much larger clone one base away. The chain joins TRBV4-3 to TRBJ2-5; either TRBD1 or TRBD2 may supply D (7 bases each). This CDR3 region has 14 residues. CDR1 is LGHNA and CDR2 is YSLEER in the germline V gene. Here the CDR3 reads CSSSQGQGGETQYF. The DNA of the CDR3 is TGCTCCAGCAGCCAAGGGCAGGGGGGGGAGACCCAGTACTTC.

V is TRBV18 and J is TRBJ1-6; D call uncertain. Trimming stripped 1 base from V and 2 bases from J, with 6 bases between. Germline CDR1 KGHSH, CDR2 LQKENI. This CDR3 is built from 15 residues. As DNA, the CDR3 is TGTGCCAGCTCACCACGGCCTGCCTATAATTCACCCCTCCACTTT. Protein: CASSPRPAYNSPLHF.

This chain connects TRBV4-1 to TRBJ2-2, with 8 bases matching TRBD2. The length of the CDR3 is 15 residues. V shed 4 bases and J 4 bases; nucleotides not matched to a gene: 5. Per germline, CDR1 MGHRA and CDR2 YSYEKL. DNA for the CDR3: TGCGCCAGCAGCCTGCGGGGGGACCCCACCGGGGAGCTGTTTTTT. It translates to CASSLRGDPTGELFF.

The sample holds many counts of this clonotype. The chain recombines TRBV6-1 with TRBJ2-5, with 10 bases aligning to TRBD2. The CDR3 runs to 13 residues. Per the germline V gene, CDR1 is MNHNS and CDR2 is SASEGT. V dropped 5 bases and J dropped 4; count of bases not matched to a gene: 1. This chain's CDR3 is CASSRLAGETQYF. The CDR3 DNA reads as TGTGCCAGCAGTCGACTAGCGGGAGAGACCCAGTACTTC.

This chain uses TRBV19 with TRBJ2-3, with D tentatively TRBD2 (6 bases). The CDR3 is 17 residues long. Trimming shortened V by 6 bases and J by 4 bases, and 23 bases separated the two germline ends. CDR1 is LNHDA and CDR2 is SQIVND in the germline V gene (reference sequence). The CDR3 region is CASSIPTTSNFADTQYF. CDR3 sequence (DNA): TGTGCCAGTAGCATCCCTACCACTAGCAACTTCGCAGATACGCAGTATTTT.

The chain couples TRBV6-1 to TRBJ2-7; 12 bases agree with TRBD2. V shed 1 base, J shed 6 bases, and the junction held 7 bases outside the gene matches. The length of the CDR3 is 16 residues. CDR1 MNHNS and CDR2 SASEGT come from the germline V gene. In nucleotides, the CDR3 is TGTGCCAGCAGTGAAGGTCCTAGCGGGAGGGCCTCCGAGCAGTACTTC. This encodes CASSEGPSGRASEQYF.

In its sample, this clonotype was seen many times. CDR3 in DNA: TGTGCCAGCAGCTTCCCTAGCGGGAGGGCCGCCACCGGGGAGCTGTTTTTT. Protein product: CASSFPSGRAATGELFF. The chain combines TRBV7-9 with TRBJ2-2; 12 nucleotides align to TRBD2. Trimming removed 3 bases from V and 4 bases from J; junction bases left unmatched: 6. There are 17 residues in the CDR3. Germline CDR1 is SEHNR and CDR2 is FQNEAQ (reference sequence).